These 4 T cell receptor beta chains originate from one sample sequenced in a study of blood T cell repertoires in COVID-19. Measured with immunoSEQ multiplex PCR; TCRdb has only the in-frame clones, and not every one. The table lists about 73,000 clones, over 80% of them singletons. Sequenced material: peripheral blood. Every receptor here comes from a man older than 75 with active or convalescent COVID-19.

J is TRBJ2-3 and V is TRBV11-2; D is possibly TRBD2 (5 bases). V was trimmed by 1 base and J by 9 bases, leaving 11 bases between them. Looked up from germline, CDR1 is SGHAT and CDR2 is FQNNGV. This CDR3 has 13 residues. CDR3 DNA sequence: TGTGCCAGCAGCTTAGGAGGGTACGCCACGCAGTATTTT. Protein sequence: CASSLGGYATQYF.

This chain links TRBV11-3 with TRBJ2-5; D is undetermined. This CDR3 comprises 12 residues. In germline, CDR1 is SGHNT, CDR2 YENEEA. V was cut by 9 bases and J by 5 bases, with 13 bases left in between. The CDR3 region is CASGPVGETQYF. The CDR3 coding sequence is TGTGCCAGTGGCCCGGTCGGGGAGACCCAGTACTTC.

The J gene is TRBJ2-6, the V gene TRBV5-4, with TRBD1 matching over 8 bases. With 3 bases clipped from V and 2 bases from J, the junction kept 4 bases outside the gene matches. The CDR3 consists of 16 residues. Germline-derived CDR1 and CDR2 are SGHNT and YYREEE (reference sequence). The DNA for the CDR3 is TGTGCCAGCAGCTCCCGGACAGGGACTGGGGCCAACGTCCTGACTTTC. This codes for CASSSRTGTGANVLTF.

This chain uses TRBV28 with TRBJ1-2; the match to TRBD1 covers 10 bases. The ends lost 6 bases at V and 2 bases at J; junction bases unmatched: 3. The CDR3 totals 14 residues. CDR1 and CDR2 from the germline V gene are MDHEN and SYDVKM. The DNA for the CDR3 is TGTGCCAGCAGAGAGACAGGGGGCAACTATGGCTACACCTTC. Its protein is CASRETGGNYGYTF.